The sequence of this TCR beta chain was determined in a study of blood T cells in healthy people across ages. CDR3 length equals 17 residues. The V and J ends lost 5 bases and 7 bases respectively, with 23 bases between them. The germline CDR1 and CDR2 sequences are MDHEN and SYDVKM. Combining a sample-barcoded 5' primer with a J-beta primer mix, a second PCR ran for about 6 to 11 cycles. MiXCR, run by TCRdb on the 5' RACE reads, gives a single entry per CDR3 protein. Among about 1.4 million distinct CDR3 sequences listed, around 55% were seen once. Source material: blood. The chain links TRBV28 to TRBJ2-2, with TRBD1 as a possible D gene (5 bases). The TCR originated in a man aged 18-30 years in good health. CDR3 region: CASSTAKVTESSGELFF. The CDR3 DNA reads TGTGCCAGCAGTACCGCCAAAGTGACAGAAAGTAGCGGGGAGCTGTTTTTT.